The clone carrying this T cell receptor (beta chain) appeared a single time. Its matching antigen is unknown. This sample was included in a study of cytomegalovirus exposure and HLA in healthy donors. Study conclusions and caveats: Later work associated roughly 17,000 TCR beta sequences with HLA alleles at 0.05 false discovery rate.

The primer mix had 60 Vbeta and 13 Jbeta primers. Methods used by the authors: An analysis performed later counted about 80 million unique TCR beta chains (roughly 10 million of them shared). Clones were read by immunoSEQ multiplex PCR, and TCRdb kept only the in-frame ones, dropping some. The V and J calls and clone size were taken over from that table, and D and trimming were inferred from the DNA. The sample consists of about 200,000 clones, about 86% of them appearing once. With V trimmed by 2 bases and J by 7 bases, 6 bases remained unmatched. Germline lookup yields CDR1 MNHEY and CDR2 SMNVEV (reference sequence). The length of the CDR3 is 15 residues.

The material sequenced was PBMCs. The receptor's source is a woman aged 25 to 45 in good health and CMV-seronegative. The chain couples TRBV27 to TRBJ2-1, with 9 bases aligning to TRBD2. CDR3 sequence reads: CASSLGREGRNEQFF. The CDR3 DNA is TGTGCCAGCAGTTTAGGGCGGGAGGGCCGGAATGAGCAGTTCTTC.